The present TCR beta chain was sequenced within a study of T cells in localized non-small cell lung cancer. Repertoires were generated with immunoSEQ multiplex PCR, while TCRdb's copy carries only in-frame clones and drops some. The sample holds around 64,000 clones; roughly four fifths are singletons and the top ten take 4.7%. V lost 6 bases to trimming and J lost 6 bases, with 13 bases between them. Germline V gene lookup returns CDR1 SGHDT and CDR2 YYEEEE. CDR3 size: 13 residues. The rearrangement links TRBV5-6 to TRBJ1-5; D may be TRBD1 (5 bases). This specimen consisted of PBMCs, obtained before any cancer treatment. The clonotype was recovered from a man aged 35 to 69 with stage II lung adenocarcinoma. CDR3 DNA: TGTGCCAGCACCCTGGGAGGGGTTCAGCCCCAGCATTTT. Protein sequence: CASTLGGVQPQHF.